One and the same sample provided the 8 T cell receptor beta chains below, sequenced in a study of T cells in localized non-small cell lung cancer. The method was immunoSEQ multiplex PCR; TCRdb's version includes in-frame clones alone and lacks a portion of them. The data hold about 24,000 clones, with 80% to 85% observed a single time. This material consisted of PBMCs, taken before any cancer treatment. All receptors come from a man between 40 and 69 years old with stage II lung adenocarcinoma.

This clone was counted once. CDR3 nucleotide sequence: TGTGCCAGTAACCCCGGGGCGTCCGGACTTTACACCTTC. Protein product: CASNPGASGLYTF. The chain combines TRBV19 with TRBJ1-2; possibly TRBD1 for D (5 bases). The germline CDR1 and CDR2 sequences are LNHDA and SQIVND (reference sequence). The CDR3 spans 13 residues. V was cut by 7 bases and J by 11 bases, with 20 bases left in between.

This clone was recorded a few times. V usage is TRBV7-9 and J usage is TRBJ2-3; 8 bases fit TRBD2. The V gene end was trimmed by 8 bases and the J gene end by 3 bases; junction bases not matched to a gene: 10. Germline values: CDR1 SEHNR, CDR2 FQNEAQ (reference sequence). The CDR3 sequence is 15 residues long. Here the CDR3 DNA reads TGTGCCAGCGGGAGCGGGAGCTTTGTTACAGATACGCAGTATTTT. It yields the protein CASGSGSFVTDTQYF.

This chain joins TRBV15 and TRBJ1-5, with 12 bases identical to TRBD1. The CDR3 is 16 amino acids. CDR1 and CDR2 from the germline V gene are LNHNV and YYDKDF (reference sequence). After removal of 3 bases from V and 5 bases from J, the junction contained 5 bases not matched to a gene. The CDR3, as DNA: TGTGCCACCAGCAGGGGGGGACAGGGGGCCCATCAGCCCCAGCATTTT. Its translation is CATSRGGQGAHQPQHF.

This chain uses TRBV5-1 with TRBJ2-7; 10 bases fit TRBD1. V trimming: 0 bases; J trimming: 0 bases; junction bases outside the gene matches: 6. Germline V lookup: CDR1 SGHRS, CDR2 YFSETQ. The CDR3 has 17 amino acids. The DNA of the CDR3 is TGCGCCAGCAGCTTGGCGTGGGGACAGGGGCTCTCCTACGAGCAGTACTTC. This gives the protein CASSLAWGQGLSYEQYF.

This clone was found a few times. The chain links TRBV6-1 to TRBJ2-1; D is uncertain. CDR1 is MNHNS and CDR2 is SASEGT in the germline V gene. V was shortened by 1 base and J by 4 bases, with 8 bases between the two germline ends. The CDR3 spans 14 residues. The CDR3 spells CASSEVGRYNEQFF. In DNA, the CDR3 is TGTGCCAGCAGTGAAGTCGGGCGGTACAATGAGCAGTTCTTC.

V gene TRBV11-1 combines with J gene TRBJ2-5; D perhaps matches TRBD1 (6 bases). Between the trimmed V and J ends, which lost 1 base and 2 bases, there was a span of 8 bases. Germline V CDR1 and CDR2: SGHAT, FQDESV (reference sequence). This CDR3 is built from 14 residues. CDR3 coding DNA: TGTGCCAGCAGCTTAGGCCAGGGGCAAGAGACCCAGTACTTC. It is translated as CASSLGQGQETQYF.

This clone came up a few times. V and J are TRBV2 and TRBJ2-2; no firm D call. From germline, CDR1 is SNHLY and CDR2 FYNNEI. The V end lost 5 bases, the J end lost 6 bases, and 16 bases lay between the germline ends. The CDR3 has 15 residues. CDR3 DNA sequence: TGTGCCAGCAGTCTCCGGACGGACGGAGCCGGGGAGCTGTTTTTT. It is translated as CASSLRTDGAGELFF.

The CDR3 loop is CASSLGQTGAETQYF. CDR3 DNA sequence: TGTGCCAGCAGCTTAGGGCAAACAGGGGCAGAGACCCAGTACTTC. The chain employs TRBV11-2 and TRBJ2-5; 7 nucleotides align to TRBD1. The CDR3 is made up of 15 amino acids. Germline CDR1 is SGHAT and CDR2 is FQNNGV. The V gene end was trimmed by 1 base and the J gene end by 4 bases; junction bases not matched to a gene: 6.